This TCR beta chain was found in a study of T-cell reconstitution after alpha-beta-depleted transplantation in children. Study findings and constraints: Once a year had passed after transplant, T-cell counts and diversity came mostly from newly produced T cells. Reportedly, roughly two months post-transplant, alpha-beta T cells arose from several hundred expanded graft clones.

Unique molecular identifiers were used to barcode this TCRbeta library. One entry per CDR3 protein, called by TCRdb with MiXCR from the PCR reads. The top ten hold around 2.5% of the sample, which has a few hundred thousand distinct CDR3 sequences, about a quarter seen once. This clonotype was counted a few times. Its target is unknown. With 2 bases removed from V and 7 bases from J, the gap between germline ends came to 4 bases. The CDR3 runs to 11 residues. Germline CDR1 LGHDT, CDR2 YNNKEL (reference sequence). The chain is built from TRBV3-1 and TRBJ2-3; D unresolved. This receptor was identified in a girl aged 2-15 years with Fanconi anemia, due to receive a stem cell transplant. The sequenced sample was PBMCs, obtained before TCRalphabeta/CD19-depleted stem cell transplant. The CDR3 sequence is CASSQRHTQYF. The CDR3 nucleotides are TGTGCCAGCAGCCAACGGCATACGCAGTATTTT.